The clone carrying this T cell receptor beta chain was observed a handful of times. What it binds is unknown. Incorporated into the TCR beta cDNA libraries were unique molecular identifiers, which served to reduce PCR and sequencing biases. TCRdb re-called the PCR reads through MiXCR, storing one row per CDR3 protein. The sample holds almost 700,000 distinct CDR3 sequences, more than 50% seen once. The germline gives CDR1 MNHNS, CDR2 SASEGT. The V end was cut by 10 bases, the J end by 1 base, with 14 bases between. The CDR3 loop spans 15 amino acids. The source of the sample is a study of post-analysis software for immune sequencing data. Study outcomes and limitations: Five or six TRBV segments were significantly more frequent in patients than in controls. TRBV5-6, TRBV5-1 and TRBV20-1 were among these segments.

Sample: blood. The chain is built from TRBV6-1 and TRBJ2-6, with D possibly TRBD1 on 6 matching bases. The TCR sequence derives from a girl aged 2-15 years with multiple sclerosis. The CDR3 region is CANSEGGSGANVLTF. The DNA of the CDR3 is TGTGCCAACAGCGAAGGGGGTTCTGGGGCCAACGTCCTGACTTTC.